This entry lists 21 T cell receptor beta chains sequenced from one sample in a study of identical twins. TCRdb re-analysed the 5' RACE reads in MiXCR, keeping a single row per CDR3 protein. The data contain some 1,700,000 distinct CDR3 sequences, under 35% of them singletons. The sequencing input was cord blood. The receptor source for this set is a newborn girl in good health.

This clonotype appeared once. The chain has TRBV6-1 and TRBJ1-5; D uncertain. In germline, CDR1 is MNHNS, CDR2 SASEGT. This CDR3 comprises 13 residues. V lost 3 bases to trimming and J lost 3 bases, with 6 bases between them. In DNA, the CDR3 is TGTGCCAGCAGTGACGCCTTCAATCAGCCCCAGCATTTT. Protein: CASSDAFNQPQHF.

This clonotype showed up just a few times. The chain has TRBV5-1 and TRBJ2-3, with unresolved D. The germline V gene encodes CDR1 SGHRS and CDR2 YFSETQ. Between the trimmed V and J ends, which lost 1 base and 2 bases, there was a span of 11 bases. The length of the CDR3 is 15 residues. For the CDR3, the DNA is TGCGCCAGCAGCTTGTTAGGACGATTCACAGATACGCAGTATTTT. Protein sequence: CASSLLGRFTDTQYF.

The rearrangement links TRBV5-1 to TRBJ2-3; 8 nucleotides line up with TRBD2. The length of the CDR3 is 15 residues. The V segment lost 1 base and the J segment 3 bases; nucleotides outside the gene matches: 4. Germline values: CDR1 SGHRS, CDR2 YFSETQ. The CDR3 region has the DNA TGCGCCAGCAGCTTGTTACTAGCGGAAACAGATACGCAGTATTTT. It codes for CASSLLLAETDTQYF.

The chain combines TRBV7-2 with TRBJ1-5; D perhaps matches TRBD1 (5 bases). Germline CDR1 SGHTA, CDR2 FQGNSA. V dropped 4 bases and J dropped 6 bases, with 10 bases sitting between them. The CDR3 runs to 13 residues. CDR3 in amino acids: CASSSRDLQPQHF. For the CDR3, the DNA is TGTGCCAGCAGCTCCAGGGACCTTCAGCCCCAGCATTTT. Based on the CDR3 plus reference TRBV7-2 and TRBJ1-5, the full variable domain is GAGVSQSPSNKVTEKGKDVELRCDPISGHTALYWYRQSLGQGLEFLIYFQGNSAPDKSGLPSDRFSAERTGGSVSTLTIQRTQQEDSAVYLCASSSRDLQPQHFGDGTRLSIL.

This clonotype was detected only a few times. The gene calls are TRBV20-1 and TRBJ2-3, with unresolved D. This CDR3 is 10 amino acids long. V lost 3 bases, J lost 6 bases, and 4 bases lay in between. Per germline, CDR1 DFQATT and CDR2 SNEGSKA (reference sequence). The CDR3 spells CSASWDTQYF. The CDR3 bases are TGCAGTGCTAGCTGGGATACGCAGTATTTT.

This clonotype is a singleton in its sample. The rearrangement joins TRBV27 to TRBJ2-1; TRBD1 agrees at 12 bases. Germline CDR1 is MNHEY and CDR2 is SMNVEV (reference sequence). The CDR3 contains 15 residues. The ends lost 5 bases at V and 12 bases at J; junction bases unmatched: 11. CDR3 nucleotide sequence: TGTGCCAGCAGTCCTGGGGACAGGGGGCTCTATGTGCAGTTCTTC. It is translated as CASSPGDRGLYVQFF.

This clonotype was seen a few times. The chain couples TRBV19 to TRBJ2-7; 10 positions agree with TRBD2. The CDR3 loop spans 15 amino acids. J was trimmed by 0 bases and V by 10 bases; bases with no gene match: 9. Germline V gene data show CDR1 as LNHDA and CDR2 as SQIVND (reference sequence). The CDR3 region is CAIRLAGFSSYEQYF. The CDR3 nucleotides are TGTGCCATCAGACTAGCGGGTTTTTCCTCCTACGAGCAGTACTTC.

The CDR3 spells CASSEPGQANYGYTF. The CDR3 DNA reads TGTGCCAGCAGTGAACCGGGACAGGCTAACTATGGCTACACCTTC. V gene TRBV25-1 combines with J gene TRBJ1-2, with 8 nucleotides matching TRBD1. The CDR3 consists of 15 residues. The germline gives CDR1 MGHDK, CDR2 SYGVNS. V lost 2 bases to trimming and J lost 0 bases; unmatched junction nucleotides: 2.

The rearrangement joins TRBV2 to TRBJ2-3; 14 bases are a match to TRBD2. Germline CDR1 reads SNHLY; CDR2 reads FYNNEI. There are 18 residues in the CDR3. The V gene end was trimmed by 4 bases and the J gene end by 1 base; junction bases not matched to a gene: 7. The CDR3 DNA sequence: TGTGCCAGCAGTGGAGTTCCGGGACTAGCGGGGGGCACAGATACGCAGTATTTT. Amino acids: CASSGVPGLAGGTDTQYF.

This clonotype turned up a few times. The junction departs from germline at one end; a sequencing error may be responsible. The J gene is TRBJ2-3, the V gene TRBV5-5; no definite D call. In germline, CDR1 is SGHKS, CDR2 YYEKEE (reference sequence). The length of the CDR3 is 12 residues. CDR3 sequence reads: CASSLEGDTRYF. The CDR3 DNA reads TGTGCCAGCAGCTTGGAAGGAGATACGCGGTATTTT.

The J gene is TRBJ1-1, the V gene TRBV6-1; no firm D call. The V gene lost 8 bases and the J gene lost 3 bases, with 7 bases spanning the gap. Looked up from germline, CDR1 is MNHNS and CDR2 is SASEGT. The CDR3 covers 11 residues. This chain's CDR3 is CASGRYTEAFF. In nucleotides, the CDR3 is TGTGCCAGCGGGCGCTACACTGAAGCTTTCTTT.

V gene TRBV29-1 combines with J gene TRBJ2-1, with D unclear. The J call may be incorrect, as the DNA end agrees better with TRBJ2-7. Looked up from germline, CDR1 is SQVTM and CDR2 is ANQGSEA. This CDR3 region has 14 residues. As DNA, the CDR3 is TGCAGCGTTGATGGGTTGCGTTCCTACAATGAGCAGTACTTC. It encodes CSVDGLRSYNEQYF.

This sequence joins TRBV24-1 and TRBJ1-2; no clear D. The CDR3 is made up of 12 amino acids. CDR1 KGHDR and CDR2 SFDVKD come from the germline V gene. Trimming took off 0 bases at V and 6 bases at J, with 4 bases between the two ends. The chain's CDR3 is CATSDLADGYTF. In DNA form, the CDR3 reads TGTGCCACCAGTGATTTGGCCGATGGCTACACCTTC.

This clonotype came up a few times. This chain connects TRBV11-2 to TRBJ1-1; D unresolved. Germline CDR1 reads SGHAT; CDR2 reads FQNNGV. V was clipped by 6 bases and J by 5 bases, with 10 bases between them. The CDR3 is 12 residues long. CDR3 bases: TGTGCCAGCAGGTTAAGATCGACTGAAGCTTTCTTT. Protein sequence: CASRLRSTEAFF.

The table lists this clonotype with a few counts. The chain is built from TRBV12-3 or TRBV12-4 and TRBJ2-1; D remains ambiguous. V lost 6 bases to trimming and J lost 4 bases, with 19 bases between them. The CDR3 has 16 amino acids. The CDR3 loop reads CASSRAPTDGYNEQFF. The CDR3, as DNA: TGTGCCAGCAGCAGAGCCCCCACGGACGGGTACAATGAGCAGTTCTTC.

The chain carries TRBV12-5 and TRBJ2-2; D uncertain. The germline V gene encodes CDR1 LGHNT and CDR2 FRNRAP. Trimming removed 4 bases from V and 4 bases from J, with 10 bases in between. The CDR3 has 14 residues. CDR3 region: CASGSSGGTGELFF. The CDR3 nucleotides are TGTGCTAGTGGTTCCTCGGGTGGCACCGGGGAGCTGTTTTTT.

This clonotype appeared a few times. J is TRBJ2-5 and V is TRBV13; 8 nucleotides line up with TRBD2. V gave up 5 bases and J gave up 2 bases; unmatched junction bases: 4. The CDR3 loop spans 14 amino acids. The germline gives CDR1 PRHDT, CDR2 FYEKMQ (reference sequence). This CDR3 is CASSRRLAQETQYF. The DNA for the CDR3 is TGTGCCAGCAGCCGAAGACTAGCGCAAGAGACCCAGTACTTC.

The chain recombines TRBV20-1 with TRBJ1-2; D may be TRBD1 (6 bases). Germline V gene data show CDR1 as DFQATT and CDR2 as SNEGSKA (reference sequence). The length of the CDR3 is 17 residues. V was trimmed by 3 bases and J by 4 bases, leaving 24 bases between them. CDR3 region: CSASSLTGLQVSYGYTF. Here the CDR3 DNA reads TGCAGTGCTAGTTCCCTCACAGGGCTCCAGGTCTCCTATGGCTACACCTTC.

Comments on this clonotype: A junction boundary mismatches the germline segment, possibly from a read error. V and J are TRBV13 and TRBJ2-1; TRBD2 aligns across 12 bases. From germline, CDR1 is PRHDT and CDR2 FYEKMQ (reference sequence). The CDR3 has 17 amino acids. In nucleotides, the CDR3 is TGTGCCAGCAGCATCCTAGCGGGAGGGAGCTCCTACAATGAGCATTTCTTC. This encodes CASSILAGGSSYNEHFF.

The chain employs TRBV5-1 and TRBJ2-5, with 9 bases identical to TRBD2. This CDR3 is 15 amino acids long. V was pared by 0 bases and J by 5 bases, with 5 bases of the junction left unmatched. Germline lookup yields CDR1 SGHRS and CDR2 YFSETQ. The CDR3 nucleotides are TGCGCCAGCAGCTTGGCCTGGCGGGAGGGCGAGACCCAGTACTTC. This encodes CASSLAWREGETQYF. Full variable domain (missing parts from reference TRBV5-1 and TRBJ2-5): KAGVTQTPRYLIKTRGQQVTLSCSPISGHRSVSWYQQTPGQGLQFLFEYFSETQRNKGNFPGRFSGRQFSNSRSEMNVSTLELGDSALYLCASSLAWREGETQYFGPGTRLLVL.

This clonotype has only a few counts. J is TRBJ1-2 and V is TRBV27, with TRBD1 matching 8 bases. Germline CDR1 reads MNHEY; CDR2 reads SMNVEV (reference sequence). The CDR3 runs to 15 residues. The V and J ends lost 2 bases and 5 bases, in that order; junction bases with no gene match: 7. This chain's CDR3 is CASSLTGQGGYGYTF. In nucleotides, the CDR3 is TGTGCCAGCAGTTTAACCGGACAGGGCGGGTATGGCTACACCTTC.